This T cell receptor (beta chain) was captured in a study of CD8+ T cells in alopecia areata. Study details: Treated patients swallowed 5 to 10 mg of oral tofacitinib twice daily.

It was cDNA, reverse transcribed from extracted RNA, that served as the sequencing template. This table comes from immunoSEQ multiplex PCR, and its TCRdb copy is limited to in-frame clones, with some not included. The data show fewer than 200,000 clones, around three fifths seen once. CDR1 is MNHEY and CDR2 is SMNVEV in the germline V gene (reference sequence). V dropped 10 bases and J dropped 6 bases, with 13 bases sitting between them. This CDR3 comprises 12 residues. Here the sequenced sample was CD4+ T cells sorted from blood, taken at week 0. The V and J genes are TRBV27 and TRBJ1-5, with D perhaps TRBD1 (5 bases). This TCR was recovered from a human donor with alopecia areata. The CDR3 nucleotides are TGTGCCACCCGGGGGAACGTTCAGCCCCAGCATTTT. Protein product: CATRGNVQPQHF.